This TCR beta chain was identified during a study of T cells in Graves' hyperthyroidism and ophthalmopathy. The CDR3 has 18 residues. The V gene end was trimmed by 1 base and the J gene end by 2 bases; junction bases not matched to a gene: 10. Germline V CDR1 and CDR2: GTSNPN, SVGIG (reference sequence). It was RNA transcripts that yielded the amplified TCR beta CDR3 regions. First-round RT-PCR of the TCR CDR3 relied on the HTBI primer set. TCRdb passed the multiplex PCR reads through MiXCR, listing each CDR3 protein once. Seen here are approximately 400,000 distinct CDR3 sequences, roughly 12% observed once, and the top ten hold less than 25%. Researchers barred patients who had uncontrolled infection, other autoimmune disease, pregnancy or lactation.

The source material was blood. The chain recombines TRBV30 with TRBJ1-6; 8 bases are a match to TRBD1. The clonotype comes from a man aged 30-40 years with Graves' hyperthyroidism that later progressed to Graves' ophthalmopathy. CDR3 sequence (DNA): TGTGCCTGGAGTGCGACCAGGGGGCGAATAACCTATAATTCACCCCTCCACTTT. Amino acids: CAWSATRGRITYNSPLHF. The entire variable domain, with the rest obtained from reference TRBV30 and TRBJ1-6, is as follows: SQTIHQWPATLVQPVGSPLSLECTVEGTSNPNLYWYRQAAGRGLQLLFYSVGIGQISSEVPQNLSASRPQDRQFILSSKKLLLSDSGFYLCAWSATRGRITYNSPLHFGNGTRLTVT.